This paragraph covers one TCR beta chain sequence. The data are from a study of blood T cell repertoires in COVID-19. Study-level information: From the United States, Italy and Spain came samples of acute and convalescent COVID-19. Nucleic acid was either cDNA or gDNA, and it came from T cells, B-cell-depleted T cells, or PBMCs.

Here immunoSEQ multiplex PCR was the method, and the copy in TCRdb shows in-frame clones only, minus some. In the table there are around 150,000 clones, around 80% of which are singletons. The V end lost 6 bases, the J end lost 4 bases, and 19 bases lay between the germline ends. Germline CDR1 reads MNHEY; CDR2 reads SMNVEV (reference sequence). CDR3 length equals 16 residues. The genes are TRBV27 and TRBJ2-1, with a weak D call TRBD2 (5 bases). This sequence originates from a woman older than 75 with active or convalescent COVID-19. The sequencing input was peripheral blood. CDR3 amino acids: CASSRYRARGYNEQFF. The CDR3 DNA reads TGTGCCAGCAGCCGATACAGAGCACGGGGTTACAATGAGCAGTTCTTC.